The TCR beta chain described here comes from a study of CD8 T cells in ankylosing spondylitis. As the method for making TCR beta libraries, quantitative 5'-RACE with molecular barcodes was used. TCRdb redid the calling of the 5' RACE reads with MiXCR, one entry per CDR3 protein. The sample lists tens of thousands of distinct CDR3 sequences; about 3% were seen once. This clonotype was recorded many times. Its target is unknown. Study-level points and caveats: It appeared that ankylosing spondylitis blood was characterized by a TCR beta motif of eight highly homologous variants. Disease-linked clones reportedly showed significant enrichment in matched ankylosing spondylitis synovial fluid.

This clonotype originated in a male donor with ankylosing spondylitis or in good health (not recorded which). What was sequenced was blood, either unsorted or a sorted T cell fraction (not recorded which).

CDR3 sequence: CASSVEASGGGRYF. The CDR3 region has the DNA TGTGCCAGCAGCGTAGAAGCTAGCGGGGGCGGTAGGTATTTT. This rearrangement joins TRBV9 to TRBJ2-3; 10 nucleotides agree with TRBD2. This CDR3 spans 14 amino acids. The ends lost 0 bases at V and 14 bases at J; junction bases unmatched: 9. Germline CDR1 SGDLS, CDR2 YYNGEE.